Below, 27 T cell receptor beta chains from the same sample are listed, as sequenced in a study of T-cell memory formation after mild COVID-19. MiXCR, run by TCRdb on the 5' RACE reads, gives a single entry per CDR3 protein. There are about 350,000 distinct CDR3 sequences in the sample; around 27% occur only once, and about 13% lies in the top ten. Sequenced input: PBMCs or a T cell subset sorted from them (not recorded which). These receptors all come from an adult woman who had mild COVID-19 (a few samples of this study predate the infection). Cell type and time point are not known.

This clonotype was counted between two and nine times. The CDR3 region has the DNA TGTGCCAGCAGTTCCAGCGGGAGAGGGTCAGAGACCCAGTACTTC. Protein product: CASSSSGRGSETQYF. The rearrangement uses TRBV2 and TRBJ2-5; TRBD2 agrees at 8 bases. This CDR3 region has 15 residues. Trimming took 5 bases from V and 4 from J; bases not matched to a gene: 9. Germline CDR1 is SNHLY and CDR2 is FYNNEI.

This chain connects TRBV29-1 to TRBJ2-7; D may be TRBD1 (6 bases). Germline assignment: CDR1 SQVTM and CDR2 ANQGSEA. V dropped 7 bases and J dropped 4 bases, with 14 bases sitting between them. The CDR3 covers 12 residues. The CDR3 DNA follows: TGCAGCGCTCTTCAGGGGTCTTACGAGCAGTACTTC. It translates to CSALQGSYEQYF.

Only a few counts were recorded for this clonotype. The rearrangement links TRBV4-3 to TRBJ2-1; TRBD2 matches 9 bases. CDR3 length equals 16 residues. Germline V gives CDR1 LGHNA, CDR2 YSLEER. V gave up 0 bases and J gave up 8 bases; unmatched junction bases: 8. This CDR3 reads CASSQDAVAGVDEQFF. In nucleotides, the CDR3 is TGCGCCAGCAGCCAAGATGCGGTAGCGGGAGTTGATGAGCAGTTCTTC.

This clonotype was counted between two and nine times. This chain joins TRBV7-6 and TRBJ2-7, with a tentative D call TRBD2 (6 bases). Germline CDR1 and CDR2: SGHVS and FNYEAQ. CDR3 length: 12 amino acids. V shed 4 bases and J shed 5 bases, with 9 bases lying between them. Here the CDR3 DNA reads TGTGCCAGCAGCTCCCGGGGGAACGAGCAGTACTTC. Protein sequence: CASSSRGNEQYF.

The chain is built from TRBV12-3 or TRBV12-4 and TRBJ2-2; 10 bases agree with TRBD2. Trimming cost V 4 bases and J 1 base; bases outside gene matches: 6. This CDR3 comprises 17 residues. In DNA, the CDR3 is TGTGCCAGCAGTTCCCGTAGGACTAGCGGGAACACCGGGGAGCTGTTTTTT. This sequence encodes CASSSRRTSGNTGELFF.

The chain joins TRBV27 to TRBJ2-7, with 8 bases matching TRBD1. CDR3 size: 13 residues. After removal of 7 bases from V and 6 bases from J, the junction contained 8 bases not matched to a gene. CDR1 MNHEY and CDR2 SMNVEV come from the germline V gene (reference sequence). CDR3 nucleotide sequence: TGTGCCAGCACCGGACAGGGAAATTCCGAGCAGTACTTC. Residues: CASTGQGNSEQYF.

The chain is built from TRBV5-6 and TRBJ1-1, with 10 bases matching TRBD1. This CDR3 has 16 amino acids. Germline CDR1 reads SGHDT; CDR2 reads YYEEEE. V gave up 0 bases and J gave up 6 bases; unmatched junction bases: 8. For the CDR3, the DNA is TGTGCCAGCAGCTTGGGTGGCGGGACAGGGGCGGCTGAAGCTTTCTTT. Protein product: CASSLGGGTGAAEAFF.

The table lists this clonotype with a few counts. The rearrangement uses TRBV24-1 and TRBJ2-5; the D call may be TRBD1 or TRBD2 (5 bases each). Germline V CDR1 and CDR2: KGHDR, SFDVKD. The V end was cut by 4 bases, the J end by 2 bases, with 16 bases between. The CDR3 loop spans 16 amino acids. In DNA form, the CDR3 reads TGTGCCACCAGTGACCCAGGGACGGGCCTTCAAGAGACCCAGTACTTC. Residues: CATSDPGTGLQETQYF.

V gene TRBV2 combines with J gene TRBJ2-7, with D unresolved. V was shortened by 1 base and J by 3 bases, with 10 bases between the two germline ends. CDR1 is SNHLY, CDR2 FYNNEI, per germline. CDR3 size: 14 residues. The CDR3 spells CASSEVSSFYEQYF. In DNA, the CDR3 is TGTGCCAGCAGTGAAGTTAGTAGCTTCTACGAGCAGTACTTC.

This clonotype was picked up a small number of times. The rearrangement uses TRBV5-1 and TRBJ2-7; 8 bases align to TRBD1. The V gene's germline CDR1 is SGHRS and CDR2 YFSETQ. With V trimmed by 4 bases and J by 2 bases, 5 bases remained unmatched. This CDR3 comprises 14 residues. The CDR3 nucleotides are TGCGCCAGCAGCGAAGGGACAGGTACCTACGAGCAGTACTTC. This gives the protein CASSEGTGTYEQYF.

The chain combines TRBV20-1 with TRBJ2-3; a weak D match, TRBD1 (5 bases). This CDR3 region has 12 residues. From germline, CDR1 is DFQATT and CDR2 SNEGSKA (reference sequence). Trimming took 4 bases from V and 2 from J, leaving 7 bases between them. CDR3 sequence: CSAKQATDTQYF. The CDR3 DNA sequence: TGCAGTGCTAAACAGGCCACAGATACGCAGTATTTT.

This clonotype was counted only a few times. The rearrangement uses TRBV12-3 or TRBV12-4 and TRBJ2-1; D is ambiguous. V gave up 2 bases and J gave up 6 bases, with 11 bases separating them. The CDR3 covers 14 residues. In DNA, the CDR3 is TGTGCCAGCAGTTTACCGGCCAGTATCAATGAGCAGTTCTTC. Translated, it gives CASSLPASINEQFF.

The genes are TRBV6-2 or TRBV6-3 and TRBJ1-5; no firm D call. Looked up from germline, CDR1 is MNHEY and CDR2 is SVGEGT. Trimming left V 1 base short and J 3 bases short, with 10 bases between. The length of the CDR3 is 15 residues. CDR3: CASSYWRVPNQPQHF. CDR3 sequence (DNA): TGTGCCAGCAGTTACTGGCGGGTCCCCAATCAGCCCCAGCATTTT.

Here the CDR3 DNA reads TGTGCCAGCAGTTTAAGGACAGTGAACACCGGGGAGCTGTTTTTT. Amino acid sequence: CASSLRTVNTGELFF. The V and J genes are TRBV12-3 or TRBV12-4 and TRBJ2-2; a weak D match, TRBD1 (6 bases). The CDR3 is made up of 15 amino acids. The germline V and J ends were trimmed by 2 bases and 1 base, with 8 bases remaining between them.

The rearrangement joins TRBV2 to TRBJ2-4; no clear D. Germline V lookup: CDR1 SNHLY, CDR2 FYNNEI. The CDR3 has 15 residues. Between the trimmed V and J ends, which lost 3 bases and 0 bases, there was a span of 9 bases. The CDR3 loop is CASSEDRTAKNIQYF. The CDR3 bases are TGTGCCAGCAGTGAGGACCGAACAGCCAAAAACATTCAGTACTTC.

The chain carries TRBV11-2 and TRBJ1-2, with D possibly being TRBD1 (5 bases). The V end was cut by 3 bases, the J end by 2 bases, with 13 bases between. The CDR3 sequence is 15 residues long. In germline, CDR1 is SGHAT, CDR2 FQNNGV. DNA of the CDR3: TGTGCCAGCAGCTTTGGGGTAGACAGAAACTATGGCTACACCTTC. Translated, it gives CASSFGVDRNYGYTF.

This clonotype was seen a single time. For the CDR3, the DNA is TGTGCCAGCAGTTTACTTGGTGCAGGGGGGCGGCCCCAGCATTTT. Translating it yields CASSLLGAGGRPQHF. The V call is TRBV12-3 or TRBV12-4, the J call TRBJ1-5, with 7 nucleotides matching TRBD1. V dropped 2 bases and J dropped 9; count of bases not matched to a gene: 10. This CDR3 contains 15 residues.

This CDR3 is CASSRRGQGQSEAFF. DNA of the CDR3: TGTGCCAGCAGCCGCCGAGGACAGGGTCAATCTGAAGCTTTCTTT. The V and J genes are TRBV21-1 and TRBJ1-1; the D segment call TRBD1 is taken from the table without a DNA check. TRBV21-1 is listed as a pseudogene. This CDR3 region has 15 residues.

Sample share makes this clonotype hyperexpanded (1% or more). The gene calls are TRBV12-3 or TRBV12-4 and TRBJ1-2, with D possibly matching TRBD1 (6 bases). V was cut by 6 bases and J by 4 bases, with 18 bases left in between. This CDR3 spans 15 amino acids. The CDR3 spells CASSSDRKPSYGYTF. The CDR3 DNA reads TGTGCCAGCAGCTCCGACAGGAAACCCTCCTATGGCTACACCTTC.

The V call is TRBV7-2, the J call TRBJ2-1, with D perhaps matching TRBD2 (6 bases). Germline V gene sequence: CDR1 SGHTA, CDR2 FQGNSA. The CDR3 loop spans 14 amino acids. The V gene lost 4 bases and the J gene lost 4 bases, with 11 bases spanning the gap. The CDR3 here is CASSSGEHYNEQFF. For the CDR3, the DNA is TGTGCCAGCAGCTCGGGGGAGCATTACAATGAGCAGTTCTTC.

This rearrangement joins TRBV14 to TRBJ2-3; D is perhaps TRBD1 (7 bases). The CDR3 has 15 residues. V lost 3 bases and J 6 bases, leaving 16 bases between the germline ends. CDR1 SGHDN and CDR2 FVKESK come from the germline V gene. This chain's CDR3 is CASSHGGGAGDTQYF. The CDR3 bases are TGTGCCAGCAGCCACGGAGGGGGCGCAGGGGATACGCAGTATTTT.

This clonotype was seen more than once but under ten times. The chain has TRBV4-3 and TRBJ2-2, with 10 bases identical to TRBD2. With V trimmed by 4 bases and J by 6 bases, 11 bases remained unmatched. The CDR3 totals 17 residues. The V gene's germline CDR1 is LGHNA and CDR2 YSLEER. CDR3 loop: CASSPDLAGVGPGELFF. The CDR3 DNA is TGCGCCAGCAGCCCCGATCTAGCGGGAGTTGGGCCCGGGGAGCTGTTTTTT.

The chain joins TRBV20-1 to TRBJ2-1; the D gene is possibly TRBD1 (6 bases). This CDR3 is built from 14 residues. In germline, CDR1 is DFQATT, CDR2 SNEGSKA (reference sequence). V gave up 4 bases and J gave up 0 bases, with 10 bases separating them. The DNA of the CDR3 is TGCAGTGCTAATTGGGGGCCCTCCTACAATGAGCAGTTCTTC. Encoded protein: CSANWGPSYNEQFF.

The genes are TRBV4-2 and TRBJ1-1; D unresolved. V shed 0 bases and J shed 0 bases, with 5 bases lying between them. Germline V lookup: CDR1 LGHNA, CDR2 YNFKEQ. The CDR3 spans 14 residues. DNA for the CDR3: TGTGCCAGCAGCCAAGATCAATTGAACACTGAAGCTTTCTTT. Its translation: CASSQDQLNTEAFF.

The chain carries TRBV6-4 and TRBJ2-1, with D uncertain. Between the trimmed V and J ends, which lost 5 bases and 0 bases, there was a span of 14 bases. CDR1 is MRHNA and CDR2 is SNTAGT in the germline V gene. This CDR3 is built from 16 residues. Written as DNA, the CDR3 is TGTGCCAGCAGTAAAACGACGGTAGGCTCCTACAATGAGCAGTTCTTC. Translated: CASSKTTVGSYNEQFF.

A few counts support this clonotype. The chain joins TRBV12-5 to TRBJ2-3, with D hard to call. Per the germline V gene, CDR1 is LGHNT and CDR2 is FRNRAP. This CDR3 is 11 amino acids long. V lost 0 bases to trimming and J lost 9 bases, with 4 bases between them. In DNA form, the CDR3 reads TGTGCTAGTGGTTTGGTACGAACGCAGTATTTT. Amino acid sequence: CASGLVRTQYF.

This clonotype was picked up a small number of times. V is TRBV5-6 and J is TRBJ1-3; D unclear. This CDR3 region has 14 residues. In germline, CDR1 is SGHDT, CDR2 YYEEEE. Trimming left V 3 bases short and J 2 bases short, with 9 bases between. The CDR3 region has the DNA TGTGCCAGCAGCTCGTGGAAGACTGGAAACACCATATATTTT. It encodes CASSSWKTGNTIYF. Full variable domain (missing parts from reference TRBV5-6 and TRBJ1-3): DAGVTQSPTHLIKTRGQQVTLRCSPKSGHDTVSWYQQALGQGPQFIFQYYEEEERQRGNFPDRFSGHQFPNYSSELNVNALLLGDSALYLCASSSWKTGNTIYFGEGSWLTVV.